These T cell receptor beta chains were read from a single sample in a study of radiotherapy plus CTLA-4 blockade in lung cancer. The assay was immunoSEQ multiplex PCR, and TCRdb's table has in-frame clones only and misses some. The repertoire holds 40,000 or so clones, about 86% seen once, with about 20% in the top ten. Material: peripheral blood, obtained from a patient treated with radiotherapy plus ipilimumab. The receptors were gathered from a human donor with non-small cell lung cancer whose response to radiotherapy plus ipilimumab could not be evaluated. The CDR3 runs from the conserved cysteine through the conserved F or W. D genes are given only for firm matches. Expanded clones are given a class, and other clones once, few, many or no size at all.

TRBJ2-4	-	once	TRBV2	CASSERGARTKNIQYF	TGTGCCAGCAGTGAACGGGGGGCGAGGACCAAAAACATTCAGTACTTC
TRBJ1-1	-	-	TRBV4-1	CASSQVPGKAEAFF	TGCGCCAGCAGCCAAGTCCCAGGTAAGGCTGAAGCTTTCTTT
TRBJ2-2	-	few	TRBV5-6	CASSFAGQVNTGELFF	TGTGCCAGCAGCTTTGCCGGCCAGGTGAACACCGGGGAGCTGTTTTTT
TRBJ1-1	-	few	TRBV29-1	CSVGRSNTEAFF	TGCAGCGTTGGCAGGTCGAACACTGAAGCTTTCTTT
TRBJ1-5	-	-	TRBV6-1	CASSEGLYGNQPQHF	TGTGCCAGCAGTGAAGGTCTTTATGGCAATCAGCCCCAGCATTTT
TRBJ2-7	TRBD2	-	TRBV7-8	CASSFLAGTREQYF	TGTGCCAGCAGCTTTTTAGCGGGGACGCGCGAGCAGTACTTC
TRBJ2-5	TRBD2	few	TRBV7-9	CASSRRIAGEKETQYF	TGTGCCAGCAGCCGCCGAATAGCGGGGGAAAAAGAGACCCAGTACTTC
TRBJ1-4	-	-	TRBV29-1	CSVEDFGTAGEKLFF	TGCAGCGTTGAAGATTTTGGGACGGCGGGGGAAAAACTGTTTTTT
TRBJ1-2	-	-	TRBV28	CASRDGVYGYTF	TGTGCCAGCCGCGACGGGGTCTATGGCTACACCTTC
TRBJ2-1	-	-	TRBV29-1	CSARDSGHNEQFF	TGCAGCGCCCGGGACTCCGGTCACAATGAGCAGTTCTTC
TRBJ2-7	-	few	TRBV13	CASSTTGTRGWGYEQYF	TGTGCCAGCAGCACCACCGGGACTCGGGGATGGGGATACGAGCAGTACTTC
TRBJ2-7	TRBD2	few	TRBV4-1	CASSQEGAGGGEQYF	TGCGCCAGCAGCCAAGAGGGAGCGGGAGGGGGGGAGCAGTACTTC
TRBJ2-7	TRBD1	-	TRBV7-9	CASSLSRGTGAVEQYF	TGTGCCAGCAGCTTATCCAGAGGGACAGGGGCGGTCGAGCAGTACTTC
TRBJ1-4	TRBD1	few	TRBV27	CASSADRGPEKLFF	TGTGCCAGCAGTGCGGACAGGGGCCCCGAAAAACTGTTTTTT
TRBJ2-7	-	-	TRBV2	CPQSGPLCNYEQYF	TGTCCACAATCTGGTCCCCTCTGCAACTACGAGCAGTACTTC
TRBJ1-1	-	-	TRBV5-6	CASSSYDEAFF	TGTGCCAGCAGCTCCTACGATGAAGCTTTCTTT
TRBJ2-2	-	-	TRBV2	CASVRQPNTGELFF	TGTGCCAGTGTTAGACAACCGAACACCGGGGAGCTGTTTTTT
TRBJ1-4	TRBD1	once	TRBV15	CATSRLTGSSEKLFF	TGTGCCACCAGCAGATTGACAGGGTCGAGCGAAAAACTGTTTTTT
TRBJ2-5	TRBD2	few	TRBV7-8	CASSRVTSGRSETQYF	TGTGCCAGCAGCCGCGTTACTAGCGGGAGGTCAGAGACCCAGTACTTC
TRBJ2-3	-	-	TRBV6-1	CASSLSGGTDTQYF	TGTGCCAGCAGCCTGTCGGGTGGCACAGATACGCAGTATTTT
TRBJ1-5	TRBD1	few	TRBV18	CASSSTGTGVNQPQHF	TGTGCCAGCTCATCCACCGGGACAGGGGTGAATCAGCCCCAGCATTTT
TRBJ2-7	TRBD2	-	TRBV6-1	CASRYGGTYEQYF	TGTGCCAGCAGGTACGGGGGGACGTACGAGCAGTACTTC
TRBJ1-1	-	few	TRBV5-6	CASSLGPGTEAFF	TGTGCCAGCAGCCTGGGCCCGGGCACTGAAGCTTTCTTT
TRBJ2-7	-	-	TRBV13	CASSLGPPSYEQYF	TGTGCCAGCAGCTTAGGCCCTCCGTCCTACGAGCAGTACTTC
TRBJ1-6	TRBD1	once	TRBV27	CASRTGTGGTNSPLHF	TGTGCCAGCAGGACCGGGACAGGGGGTACTAATTCACCCCTCCACTTT
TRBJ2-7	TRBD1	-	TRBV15	CATSRDSGGYEQYF	TGTGCCACCAGCAGAGATTCAGGGGGCTACGAGCAGTACTTC
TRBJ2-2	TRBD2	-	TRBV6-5	CASSYAGTSGTGELFF	TGTGCCAGCAGTTACGCCGGGACTAGCGGCACCGGGGAGCTGTTTTTT
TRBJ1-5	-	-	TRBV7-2	CASSSYNQPQHF	TGTGCCAGCAGCTCCTACAATCAGCCCCAGCATTTT
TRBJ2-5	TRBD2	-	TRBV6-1	CASTTSAAQETQYF	TGTGCCAGCACCACTAGCGCGGCCCAAGAGACCCAGTACTTC
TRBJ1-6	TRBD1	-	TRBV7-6	CASSSDRALSPLHF	TGTGCCAGCAGCTCCGACAGGGCGCTTTCACCCCTCCACTTT
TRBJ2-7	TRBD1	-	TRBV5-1	CASSPRTGGKSEQYF	TGCGCCAGCAGCCCACGGACAGGGGGTAAGAGCGAGCAGTACTTC
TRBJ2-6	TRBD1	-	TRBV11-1	CASSFFGTVGAGANVLTF	TGTGCCAGCAGCTTCTTCGGGACAGTGGGGGCTGGGGCCAACGTCCTGACTTTC
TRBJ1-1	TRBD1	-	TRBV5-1	CASSSSGQLNTEAFF	TGCGCCAGCAGCTCATCGGGACAGCTGAACACTGAAGCTTTCTTT
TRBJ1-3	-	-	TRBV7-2	CASSTRTGAGNTIYF	TGTGCCAGCAGCACTAGAACCGGTGCCGGAAACACCATATATTTT
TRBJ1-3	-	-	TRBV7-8	CASSLVGWGSDSGNTIYF	TGTGCCAGCAGCTTAGTCGGCTGGGGCTCGGACTCTGGAAACACCATATATTTT
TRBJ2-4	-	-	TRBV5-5	CASSEGGGPKNIQYF	TGTGCCAGCAGCGAGGGTGGGGGCCCGAAAAACATTCAGTACTTC
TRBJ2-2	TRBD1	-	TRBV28	CASRGTEIIANTGELFF	TGTGCCAGCAGGGGGACAGAGATTATTGCGAACACCGGGGAGCTGTTTTTT